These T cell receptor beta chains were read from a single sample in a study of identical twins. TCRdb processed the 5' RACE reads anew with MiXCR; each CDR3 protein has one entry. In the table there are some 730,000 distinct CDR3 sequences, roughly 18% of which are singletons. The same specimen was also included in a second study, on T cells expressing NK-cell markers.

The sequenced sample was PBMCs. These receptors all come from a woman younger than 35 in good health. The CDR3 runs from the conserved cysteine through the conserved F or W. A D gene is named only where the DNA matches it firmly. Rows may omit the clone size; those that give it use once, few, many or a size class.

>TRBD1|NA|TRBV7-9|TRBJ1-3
CASSSGRDRGNTIYF
TGTGCCAGCAGCTCCGGCCGGGACAGGGGAAACACCATATATTTT
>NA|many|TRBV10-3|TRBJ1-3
CAISDPERTELSGNTIYF
TGTGCCATCAGTGACCCGGAAAGGACCGAGCTTTCTGGAAACACCATATATTTT
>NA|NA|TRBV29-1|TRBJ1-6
CSVRDGSNSPLHF
TGCAGCGTTCGAGACGGATCTAATTCACCCCTCCACTTT
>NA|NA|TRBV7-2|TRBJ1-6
CASSPQLGTAYWPLHF
TGTGCCAGCAGCCCACAATTGGGAACAGCGTATTGGCCCCTCCACTTT
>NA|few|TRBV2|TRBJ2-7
CASRGDESEQYF
TGTGCCAGCAGGGGAGATGAGTCTGAGCAGTACTTC
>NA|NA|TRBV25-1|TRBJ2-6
CASSESGTGANVLTF
TGTGCCAGCAGTGAATCGGGGACCGGGGCCAACGTCCTGACTTTC
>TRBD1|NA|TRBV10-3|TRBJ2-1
CAISSGGARNEQFF
TGTGCCATCAGCTCAGGGGGCGCACGCAATGAGCAGTTCTTC
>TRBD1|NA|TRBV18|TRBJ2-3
CASSPSAGTGGRSLDTQYF
TGTGCCAGCTCACCATCCGCCGGGACAGGGGGACGGTCGCTGGATACGCAGTATTTT
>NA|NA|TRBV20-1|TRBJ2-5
CSARGGDSRETQYF
TGCAGTGCTAGGGGGGGGGACAGTCGAGAGACCCAGTACTTC
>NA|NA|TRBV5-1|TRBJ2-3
CASSLVVRTNLDTQYF
TGCGCCAGCAGCCTTGTCGTACGGACAAACCTTGATACGCAGTATTTT
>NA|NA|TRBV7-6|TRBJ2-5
CASSDYLETQYF
TGTGCCAGCAGCGATTACTTGGAGACCCAGTACTTC
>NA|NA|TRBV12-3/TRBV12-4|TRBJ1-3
CASSMTGSGNTIYF
TGTGCCAGCAGTATGACAGGCTCTGGAAACACCATATATTTT
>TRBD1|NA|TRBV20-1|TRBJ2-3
CSATTDRGADTQYF
TGCAGTGCCACTACAGACAGGGGGGCAGATACGCAGTATTTT
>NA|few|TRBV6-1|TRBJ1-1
CASSTVQGSNTEAFF
TGTGCCAGCAGTACAGTACAGGGCTCGAACACTGAAGCTTTCTTT
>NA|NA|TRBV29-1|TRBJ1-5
CSVRRDKNQPQHF
TGCAGCGTTCGCCGGGACAAGAATCAGCCCCAGCATTTT
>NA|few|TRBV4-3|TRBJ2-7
CASSQSQGRFYEQYF
TGCGCCAGCAGCCAATCCCAGGGCCGTTTCTACGAGCAGTACTTC
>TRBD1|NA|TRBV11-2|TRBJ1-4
CASSSGQVLNEKLFF
TGTGCCAGCAGCTCTGGACAGGTTCTTAATGAAAAACTGTTTTTT
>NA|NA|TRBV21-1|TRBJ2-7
CASSRYERLADEQYF
TGTGCCAGCAGCCGCTACGAGAGACTAGCGGACGAGCAGTACTTC
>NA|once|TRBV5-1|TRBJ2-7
CASSLGRSRDEQYF
TGCGCCAGCAGCTTGGGGCGGAGCAGAGACGAGCAGTACTTC
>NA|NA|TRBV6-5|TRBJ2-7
CASSSGSNSYEQYF
TGTGCCAGCAGTTCGGGTTCCAACTCCTACGAGCAGTACTTC
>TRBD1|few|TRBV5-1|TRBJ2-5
CASRPGQAGETQYF
TGCGCCAGCAGACCTGGACAGGCAGGCGAGACCCAGTACTTC
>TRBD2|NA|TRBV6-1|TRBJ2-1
CASGPLAGGSYNEQFF
TGTGCCAGCGGACCACTAGCGGGGGGCTCCTACAATGAGCAGTTCTTC
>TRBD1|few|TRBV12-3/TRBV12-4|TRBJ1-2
CASTNRGSNYGYTF
TGTGCCAGCACCAACAGGGGAAGTAACTATGGCTACACCTTC
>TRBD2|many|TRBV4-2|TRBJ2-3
CASSPQWRGGDTQYF
TGTGCCAGCAGCCCTCAGTGGCGGGGGGGAGATACGCAGTATTTT
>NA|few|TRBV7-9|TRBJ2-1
CASSLEGRANEQFF
TGTGCCAGCAGCTTAGAGGGGAGAGCCAATGAGCAGTTCTTC
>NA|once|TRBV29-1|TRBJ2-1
CSVMNNEQFF
TGCAGCGTTATGAACAATGAGCAGTTCTTC
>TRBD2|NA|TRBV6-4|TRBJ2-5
CASSPSGGIQETQYF
TGTGCCAGCAGCCCTAGCGGGGGGATCCAAGAGACCCAGTACTTC
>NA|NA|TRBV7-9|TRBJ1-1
CASSLDMGTEAFF
TGTGCCAGCAGCTTAGATATGGGCACTGAAGCTTTCTTT
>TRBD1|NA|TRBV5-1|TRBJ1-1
CASSFATGNGNTEAFF
TGCGCCAGCAGCTTCGCGACAGGGAACGGGAACACTGAAGCTTTCTTT
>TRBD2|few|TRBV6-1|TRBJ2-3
CASSEGTSGTDTQYF
TGTGCCAGCAGTGAAGGGACTAGCGGCACAGATACGCAGTATTTT
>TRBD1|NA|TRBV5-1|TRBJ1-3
CASSFAGQGSGNTIYF
TGCGCCAGCAGCTTCGCAGGACAGGGGTCTGGAAACACCATATATTTT
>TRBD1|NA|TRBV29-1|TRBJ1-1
CSVKTGFTEAFF
TGCAGCGTTAAGACAGGGTTTACTGAAGCTTTCTTT
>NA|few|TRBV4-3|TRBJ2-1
CASSQAEGPYNEQFF
TGCGCCAGCAGCCAAGCGGAGGGCCCTTACAATGAGCAGTTCTTC
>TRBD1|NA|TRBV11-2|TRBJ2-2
CASSQRTGGWELFF
TGTGCCAGCAGCCAACGGACAGGGGGTTGGGAGCTGTTTTTT
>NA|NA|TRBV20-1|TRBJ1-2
CSAIHPLTDPYTF
TGCAGTGCTATCCATCCTTTGACCGATCCCTACACCTTC
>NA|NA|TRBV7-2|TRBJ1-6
CASSLLGRNNSPLHF
TGTGCCAGCAGCTTACTAGGCAGGAATAATTCACCCCTCCACTTT
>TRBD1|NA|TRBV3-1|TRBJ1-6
CASSRRRQGHGDSPLHF
TGTGCCAGCAGCCGCCGGAGACAGGGCCACGGGGATTCACCCCTCCACTTT
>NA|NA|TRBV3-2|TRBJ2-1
CASKGGGSNEQFF
TGTGCCAGTAAGGGGGGCGGGAGTAATGAGCAGTTCTTC
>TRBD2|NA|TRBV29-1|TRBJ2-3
CSVDSGRAEDTQYF
TGCAGCGTTGATAGCGGGAGGGCCGAGGATACGCAGTATTTT
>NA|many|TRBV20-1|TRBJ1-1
CSARVTGDTEAFF
TGCAGTGCTAGAGTCACCGGGGACACTGAAGCTTTCTTT
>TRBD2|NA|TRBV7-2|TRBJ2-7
CASSQGLAGVTEQYF
TGTGCCAGCAGCCAGGGACTAGCGGGAGTGACGGAACAGTACTTC
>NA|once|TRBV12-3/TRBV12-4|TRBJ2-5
CASSFRVIEETQYF
TGTGCCAGCAGTTTCAGGGTGATAGAGGAGACCCAGTACTTC
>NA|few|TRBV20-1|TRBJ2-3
CSRTSTDTQYF
TGCTCACGGACTAGCACAGATACGCAGTATTTT
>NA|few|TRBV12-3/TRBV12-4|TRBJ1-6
CASSTRTSYNSPLHF
TGTGCCAGCAGTACCCGGACATCTTATAATTCACCCCTCCACTTT
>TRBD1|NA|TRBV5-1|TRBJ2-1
CASSLGSGGTFNEQFF
TGCGCCAGCAGCTTGGGATCAGGGGGCACTTTCAATGAGCAGTTCTTC
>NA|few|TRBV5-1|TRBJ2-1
CASRYSGVSYNEQFF
TGCGCCAGCAGGTATTCGGGGGTCTCCTACAATGAGCAGTTCTTC
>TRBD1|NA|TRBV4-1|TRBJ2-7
CASSPDRGEYEQYF
TGCGCCAGCAGCCCCGACAGGGGGGAGTACGAGCAGTACTTC
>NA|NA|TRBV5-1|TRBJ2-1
CASSLELVGEQFF
TGCGCCAGCAGCTTGGAATTAGTGGGTGAGCAGTTCTTC
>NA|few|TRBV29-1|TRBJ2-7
CSVFQRPDEQYF
TGCAGCGTTTTCCAACGACCCGACGAGCAGTACTTC
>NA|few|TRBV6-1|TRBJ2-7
CASTPAHRGSYEQYF
TGTGCCAGCACCCCAGCCCACCGGGGCTCCTACGAGCAGTACTTC
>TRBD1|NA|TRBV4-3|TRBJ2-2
CASSQEKTGSRTGELFF
TGCGCCAGCAGCCAGGAAAAGACAGGGAGTAGGACCGGGGAGCTGTTTTTT
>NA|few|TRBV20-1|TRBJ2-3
CSAREEGRTDTQYF
TGCAGTGCTAGAGAGGAGGGGCGCACAGATACGCAGTATTTT
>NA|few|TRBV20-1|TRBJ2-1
CSASDRRFSYEQFF
TGCAGTGCTAGTGATAGGAGATTCTCCTATGAGCAGTTCTTC
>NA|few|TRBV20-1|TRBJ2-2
CSARDFGGAAGELFF
TGCAGTGCTAGAGATTTTGGGGGCGCGGCCGGGGAGCTGTTTTTT
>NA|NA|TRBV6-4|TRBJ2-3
CAGGIQGFTDTQYF
TGTGCCGGCGGTATACAGGGTTTCACAGATACGCAGTATTTT